This T cell receptor beta chain was found in a study of T cell changes during pregnancy in multiple sclerosis. This clone was seen a single time. This CDR3 has 13 amino acids. V was pared by 4 bases and J by 6 bases, with 3 bases of the junction left unmatched. Germline V gene lookup returns CDR1 MRHNA and CDR2 SNTAGT. The assay was immunoSEQ multiplex PCR, and TCRdb's table has in-frame clones only and misses some. The top ten clones hold 0.58% of a sample with 55,000 to 85,000 clones, about 95% of them seen once. The V gene is TRBV6-4, the J gene TRBJ1-2; 9 bases match TRBD1. The TCR sequence derives from a female donor with multiple sclerosis, enrolled in a pregnancy study. Sequenced material: peripheral blood, taken in the third trimester of pregnancy. CDR3 in amino acids: CASSGTGVDGYTF. CDR3 nucleotides: TGTGCCAGCAGTGGGACAGGGGTCGATGGCTACACCTTC.